This T cell receptor beta chain was found in a study of Ad26.COV2.S vaccination and SARS-CoV-2 variants. The table came from immunoSEQ multiplex PCR; TCRdb's copy has only in-frame clones and leaves some out. The table records some 190,000 clones, around nine tenths of them present only once. In germline, CDR1 is LNHDA, CDR2 SQIVND (reference sequence). The CDR3 consists of 14 residues. V lost 8 bases and J lost 8, with 20 bases in between. The sequenced sample was peripheral blood, obtained after recovery from COVID-19. This TCR was sampled from a human donor who had recovered from COVID-19. The chain couples TRBV19 to TRBJ2-3; no reliable D call. Here the CDR3 DNA reads TGTGCCAGTGCCCGGTCTTTTGAGGAAGGTACGCAGTATTTT. The encoded protein is CASARSFEEGTQYF.